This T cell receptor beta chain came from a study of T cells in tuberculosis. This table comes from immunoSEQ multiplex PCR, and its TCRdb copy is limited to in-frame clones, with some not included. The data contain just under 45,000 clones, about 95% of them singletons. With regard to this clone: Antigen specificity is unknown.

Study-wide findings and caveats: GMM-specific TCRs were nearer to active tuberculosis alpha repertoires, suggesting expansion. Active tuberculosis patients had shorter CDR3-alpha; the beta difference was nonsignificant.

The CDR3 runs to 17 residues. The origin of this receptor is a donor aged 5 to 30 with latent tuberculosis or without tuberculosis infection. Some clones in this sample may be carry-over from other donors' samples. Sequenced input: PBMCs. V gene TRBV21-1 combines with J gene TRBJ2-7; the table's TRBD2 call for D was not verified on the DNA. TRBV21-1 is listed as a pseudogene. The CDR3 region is CASSKVFILGVSYEQYF. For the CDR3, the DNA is TGTGCCAGCAGCAAAGTTTTTATACTAGGAGTCTCCTACGAGCAGTACTTC.